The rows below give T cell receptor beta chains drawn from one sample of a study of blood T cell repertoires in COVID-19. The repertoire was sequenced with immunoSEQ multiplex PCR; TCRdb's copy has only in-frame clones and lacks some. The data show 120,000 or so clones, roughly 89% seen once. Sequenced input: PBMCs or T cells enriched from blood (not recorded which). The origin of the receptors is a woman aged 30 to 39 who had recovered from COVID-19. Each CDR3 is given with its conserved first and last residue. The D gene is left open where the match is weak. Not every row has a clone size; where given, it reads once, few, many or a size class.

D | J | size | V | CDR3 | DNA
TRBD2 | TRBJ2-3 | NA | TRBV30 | CAWSNGGSSTDTQYF | TGTGCCTGGAGTAATGGCGGGAGTAGTACAGATACGCAGTATTTT
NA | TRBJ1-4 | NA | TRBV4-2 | CASSQDPARNEKLFF | TGTGCCAGCAGCCAAGATCCCGCGAGAAATGAAAAACTGTTTTTT
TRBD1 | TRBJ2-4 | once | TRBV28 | CASSTSGQLNIQYF | TGTGCCAGCAGTACATCGGGACAGCTAAACATTCAGTACTTC
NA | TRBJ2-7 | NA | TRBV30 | CAWSVTAYRAGAYEQYF | TGTGCCTGGAGTGTAACGGCATATAGGGCGGGTGCCTACGAGCAGTACTTC
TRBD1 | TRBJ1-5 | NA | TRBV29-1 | CSVQDRDGNQPQHF | TGCAGCGTTCAGGACAGGGACGGCAATCAGCCCCAGCATTTT
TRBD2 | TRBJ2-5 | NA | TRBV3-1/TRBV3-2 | CASSPVAGGPRETQYF | TGTGCCAGCAGCCCAGTGGCGGGAGGGCCTAGGGAGACCCAGTACTTC
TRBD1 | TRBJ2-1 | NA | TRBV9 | CASSETGYDEQFF | TGTGCCAGCAGCGAGACAGGGTACGATGAGCAGTTCTTC
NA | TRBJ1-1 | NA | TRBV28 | CASKDQGGNTEAFF | TGTGCCAGCAAGGATCAGGGAGGGAACACTGAAGCTTTCTTT
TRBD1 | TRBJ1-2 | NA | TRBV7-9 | CAIPRRTGEGGYTF | TGTGCCATCCCGCGACGGACAGGGGAGGGAGGCTACACCTTC
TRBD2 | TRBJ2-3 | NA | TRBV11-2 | CASSGSGMRTDTQYF | TGTGCCAGCAGCGGTAGCGGGATGCGCACAGATACGCAGTATTTT
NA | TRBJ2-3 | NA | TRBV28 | CASSSRVPSTQYF | TGTGCCAGCAGTTCCAGGGTCCCATCGACGCAGTATTTT
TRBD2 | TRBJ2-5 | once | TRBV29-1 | CSVEEREWETQYF | TGCAGCGTTGAAGAGCGGGAGTGGGAGACCCAGTACTTC
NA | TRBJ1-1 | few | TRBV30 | CAWIRGNVRTEAFF | TGTGCCTGGATCCGGGGGAATGTTCGCACTGAAGCTTTCTTT
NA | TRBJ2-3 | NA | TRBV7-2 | CASSFTFRGAADTQYF | TGTGCCAGCAGTTTTACATTCAGGGGGGCGGCAGATACGCAGTATTTT
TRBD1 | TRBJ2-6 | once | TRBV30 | CAWSPRRGQGASGANVLTF | TGTGCCTGGAGTCCCCGGAGGGGACAGGGGGCCTCTGGGGCCAACGTCCTGACTTTC
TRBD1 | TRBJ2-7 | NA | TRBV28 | CASRRDSNTYEQYF | TGTGCCAGCAGACGGGACAGCAATACCTACGAGCAGTACTTC
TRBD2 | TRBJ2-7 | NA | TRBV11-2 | CASSQFRTSGTLGEQYF | TGTGCCAGCAGCCAATTCAGGACTAGCGGGACCCTCGGCGAGCAGTACTTC
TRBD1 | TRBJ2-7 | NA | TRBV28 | CASSYRGIYEQYF | TGTGCCAGCAGTTACAGGGGGATCTACGAGCAGTACTTC
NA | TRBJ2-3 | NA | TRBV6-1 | CASSEDRPTDTQYF | TGTGCCAGCAGTGAAGACAGACCCACAGATACGCAGTATTTT
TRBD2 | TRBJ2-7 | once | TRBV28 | CASSVLAGGYEQYF | TGTGCCAGCAGTGTTCTAGCGGGAGGCTACGAGCAGTACTTC